This T cell receptor (beta chain) was retrieved from a study of blood T cells in healthy people across ages (dated by TCRdb to the mid-2010s). With respect to the entire study: In model experiments, template switching captured about one uniquely barcoded TCR beta cDNA molecule for every two T cells. Using deep sequencing normalized with unique cDNA molecular identifiers, the study measured how TCR beta repertoire diversity changes with age. To avoid experimental bias, donors of different ages were randomly spread across the sequencing lanes. The study analyzed two additional independent replicas of 1 million unique cDNA reads from the same blood draw for two donors, one aged 18 to 29 and one aged 80 or older. Donors were grouped into four age groups: young (average approximately 15 years), middle-aged (roughly 38), aged (over 55) and long-lived (roughly 80). Study-wide findings and limitations: Because the CMV infection status of the donors was unknown, age-related changes in expanded clonotypes may potentially have been confounded. A strong correlation was found between observed TCR beta diversity and the percentage of naive T cells measured by flow cytometry. Estimates of total diversity based on one million sequenced T cells were regarded as lower bounds and as underestimates. Observed TCR beta diversity per million T cells fell roughly linearly with age, and a significant reduction was already apparent by age roughly 41. Compared with the aged group, the long-lived group had more naive CD4+ T cells, fewer expanded clones and increased TCR diversity, a pattern suggesting age selection. Because profiling used bulk unsorted PBMCs, naive and antigen-experienced compartments could not be compared conclusively.

Systemically healthy Caucasian individuals from Russia, 39 in total and aged roughly 6 to 100 years, were included as donors. Each donor gave 8 to 10 milliliters of peripheral blood, drawn into EDTA-treated Vacutainer tubes. Ficoll-Paque density-gradient centrifugation was used to isolate PBMCs, with at least 6 million obtained per sample. Total RNA was extracted from PBMCs with Trizol reagent, with at least 6 micrograms obtained per sample. For every donor, flow cytometry on a PBMC aliquot measured the percentage of naive CD45RAhigh/CD27high T cells. This clonotype was counted a few times. The target of this receptor is not known. The record has no base qualities; no much larger clone is one base away. The CDR3 contains 15 residues, cysteine and phenylalanine counted. Here the CDR3 DNA is all that survives: 45 bases in frame from base 1. The germline V gene (reference sequence) yields MNHEY for CDR1 and SMNVEV for CDR2. V was cut back by 2 bases and J by 2 bases, leaving a gap of 13 bases between them.

The library was obtained by 5' RACE. The sample was run on an Illumina HiSeq 2500. A second PCR of about 7 to 12 cycles was run with a J-beta primer mix and a sample-barcoded 5' primer. A unique molecular identifier was introduced onto each TCR beta cDNA molecule by a template-switch 5' adaptor carrying 12 random nucleotides. Each sample yielded at least 2.5 million CDR3-containing paired-end reads. The Mint cDNA synthesis kit, primed by a TRBC-specific oligonucleotide, was used to synthesize first-strand cDNA from all RNA. After uracil-DNA glycosylase treatment, a first 18-cycle PCR used universal primers M1SS and BC2_uni_R on all cDNA. The original methods were these. Each sample was normalized by randomly selecting 1 million high-quality reads, each carrying a distinct molecular identifier. Reads sharing molecular identifiers were discarded rather than binned into consensus sequences. MiTCR, run with a Q25 quality threshold and the strictest error-elimination algorithm, handled CDR3 identification, clonotype clustering and error correction. A nonparametric unseen species model with Euler transformation was used to estimate a lower bound on total TCR beta diversity. TCRdb itself trimmed the public reads at Q25 with fastp, ran MiXCR and retained productive beta chains. All rows with the same CDR3 protein become a single entry with the most common DNA and genes. The V and J calls were determined by TCRdb, not by the authors. In all, the sample holds roughly 1.6 million distinct CDR3 sequences, and almost 35% of those were seen once. The ten largest clones represent approximately 11% of the sample.

The sequence came from a woman aged 30 to 39 in good health. The sample was blood. This chain joins TRBV27 to TRBJ2-7, with the D segment identity uncertain. The CDR3 here reads CASSLERPGPYEQYF. The nucleotides read TGTGCCAGCAGTTTAGAGAGACCGGGCCCCTACGAGCAGTACTTC.